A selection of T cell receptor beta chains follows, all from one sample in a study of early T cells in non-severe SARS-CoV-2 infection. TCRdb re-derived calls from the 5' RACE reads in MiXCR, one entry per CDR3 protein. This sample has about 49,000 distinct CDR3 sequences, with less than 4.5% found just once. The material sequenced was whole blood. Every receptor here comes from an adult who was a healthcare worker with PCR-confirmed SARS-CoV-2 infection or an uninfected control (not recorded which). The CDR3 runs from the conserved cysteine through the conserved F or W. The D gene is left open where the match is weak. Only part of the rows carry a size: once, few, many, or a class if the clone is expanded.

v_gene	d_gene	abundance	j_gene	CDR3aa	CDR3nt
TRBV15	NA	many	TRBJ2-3	CATSRPTDTQYF	TGTGCCACCAGCAGACCCACAGATACGCAGTATTTT
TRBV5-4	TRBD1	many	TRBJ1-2	CASSSKRQGFGYTF	TGTGCCAGCAGCTCGAAAAGACAGGGGTTTGGCTACACCTTC
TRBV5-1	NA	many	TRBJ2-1	CASSASTASYNEQFF	TGCGCCAGCAGCGCGTCAACAGCGTCCTACAATGAGCAGTTCTTC
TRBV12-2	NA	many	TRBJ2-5	CASRLVRVMETQYF	TGTGCAAGTCGCTTAGTAAGGGTGATGGAGACCCAGTACTTC
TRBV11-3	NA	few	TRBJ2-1	CASSLSGEINEQFF	TGTGCCAGCAGCTTATCGGGAGAGATAAATGAGCAGTTCTTC
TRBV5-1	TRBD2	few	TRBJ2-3	CASSLDSGGATDTQYF	TGCGCCAGCAGCTTGGATAGCGGGGGGGCCACAGATACGCAGTATTTT
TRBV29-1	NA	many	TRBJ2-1	CSVAGTPGTREQFF	TGCAGCGTTGCCGGGACTCCGGGAACACGTGAGCAGTTCTTC
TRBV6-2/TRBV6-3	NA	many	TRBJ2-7	CASSRISGGSNEQYF	TGTGCCAGCTCGCGGATTAGCGGAGGTTCAAACGAGCAGTACTTC
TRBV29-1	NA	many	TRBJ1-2	CSVRLGGVHGYTF	TGCAGCGTTCGGCTCGGGGGTGTCCATGGCTACACCTTC
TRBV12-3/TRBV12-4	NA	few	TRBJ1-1	CASSFQVDEAFF	TGTGCCAGCAGTTTTCAGGTGGACGAAGCTTTCTTT
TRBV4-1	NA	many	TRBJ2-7	CASSQVILSVGEQYF	TGCGCCAGCAGCCAAGTAATTTTATCAGTAGGAGAGCAGTACTTC
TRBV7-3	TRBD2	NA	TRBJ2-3	CASSQSGGSGTDTQYF	TGTGCCAGCAGCCAGAGCGGGGGATCGGGCACAGATACGCAGTATTTT
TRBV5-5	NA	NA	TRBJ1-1	CASSEVLTGNTEAFF	TGTGCCAGCAGCGAGGTCCTTACAGGGAACACTGAAGCTTTCTTT
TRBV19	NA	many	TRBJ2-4	CASSPPQGSSNIQYF	TGTGCCAGTAGTCCGCCCCAGGGGAGTAGCAACATTCAGTACTTC
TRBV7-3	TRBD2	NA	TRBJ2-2	CASSLSGLAGTGTGELFF	TGTGCCAGCAGCTTATCCGGACTAGCGGGGACGGGCACCGGGGAGCTGTTTTTT
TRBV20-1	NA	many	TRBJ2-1	CSARDGRKDNEQFF	TGCAGTGCTAGAGACGGACGGAAGGACAATGAGCAGTTCTTC
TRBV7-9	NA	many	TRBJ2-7	CASSSRVGSFVEQYF	TGTGCCAGCAGCTCTAGGGTGGGGAGTTTCGTCGAGCAGTACTTC
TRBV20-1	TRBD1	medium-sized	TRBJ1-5	CSARDDRTGSGNQPQHF	TGCAGTGCTAGAGATGACAGGACAGGGTCAGGCAATCAGCCCCAGCATTTT
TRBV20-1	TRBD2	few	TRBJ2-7	CSARLGGTGAYEQYF	TGCAGTGCTAGATTGGGGGGGACTGGAGCCTACGAGCAGTACTTC
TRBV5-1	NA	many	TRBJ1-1	CASSSVGTRAFF	TGCGCCAGCAGCTCGGTAGGGACAAGGGCTTTCTTT
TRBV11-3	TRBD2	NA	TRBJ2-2	CASSSILRSGGAGELFF	TGTGCCAGCAGCTCCATATTGCGGAGCGGGGGGGCCGGGGAGCTGTTTTTT
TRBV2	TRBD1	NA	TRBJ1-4	CASSEGQGGEKLFF	TGTGCCAGCAGTGAAGGACAGGGCGGTGAAAAACTGTTTTTT
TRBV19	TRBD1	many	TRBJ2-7	CASSISDRGQLVYEQYF	TGTGCCAGTAGTATCTCGGACAGGGGCCAACTAGTCTACGAGCAGTACTTC
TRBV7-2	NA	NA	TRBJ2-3	CASSDWTSTDTQYF	TGTGCCAGCAGCGATTGGACTAGCACAGATACGCAGTATTTT
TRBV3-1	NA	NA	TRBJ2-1	CASTPTWGRGAEQFF	TGTGCCAGCACTCCAACTTGGGGGAGAGGTGCTGAGCAGTTCTTC
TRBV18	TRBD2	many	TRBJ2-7	CASSPRLAGVNEQYF	TGTGCCAGCTCACCCAGACTAGCGGGAGTTAATGAGCAGTACTTC
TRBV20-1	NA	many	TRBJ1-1	CSARDPRAGEAFF	TGCAGTGCTAGAGATCCTAGGGCAGGGGAAGCTTTCTTT